The clone carrying this T cell receptor beta chain came up a few times. The antigen remains undetermined. Sequencing was performed with immunoSEQ multiplex PCR; in TCRdb, only in-frame clones are kept and a portion is missing. Here the sample spans roughly 1,100,000 clones, about 75% being singletons. The germline CDR1 and CDR2 sequences are MNHEY and SMNVEV (reference sequence). Trimming shortened V by 0 bases and J by 7 bases, and 16 bases separated the two germline ends. This CDR3 region has 15 residues. CD45RA+ naive and CD45RA-negative memory subsets were separated from CD4+ cells. The sample originates from a study of shared clonotypes between healthy human individuals. Study-level background: Used for every donor were three CD4 naive, three CD4 memory, two CD8 naive and one CD8 memory plate. Findings of the study overall: Unshared clonotypes carried lower generation probabilities than those common to all four donors. Rarefaction showed that sequencing of sorted subsets was incomplete (despite large depth).

This receptor was taken from a man in his late teens or twenties in good health. The specimen sequenced was memory CD4+ T cells sorted from blood. As to subset: CD45RA-negative fraction. The J gene is TRBJ2-7, the V gene TRBV27; the D is unclear. The CDR3 loop is CASSLSTAPPGEQYF. In nucleotides, the CDR3 is TGTGCCAGCAGTTTATCCACAGCCCCCCCAGGTGAGCAGTACTTC.